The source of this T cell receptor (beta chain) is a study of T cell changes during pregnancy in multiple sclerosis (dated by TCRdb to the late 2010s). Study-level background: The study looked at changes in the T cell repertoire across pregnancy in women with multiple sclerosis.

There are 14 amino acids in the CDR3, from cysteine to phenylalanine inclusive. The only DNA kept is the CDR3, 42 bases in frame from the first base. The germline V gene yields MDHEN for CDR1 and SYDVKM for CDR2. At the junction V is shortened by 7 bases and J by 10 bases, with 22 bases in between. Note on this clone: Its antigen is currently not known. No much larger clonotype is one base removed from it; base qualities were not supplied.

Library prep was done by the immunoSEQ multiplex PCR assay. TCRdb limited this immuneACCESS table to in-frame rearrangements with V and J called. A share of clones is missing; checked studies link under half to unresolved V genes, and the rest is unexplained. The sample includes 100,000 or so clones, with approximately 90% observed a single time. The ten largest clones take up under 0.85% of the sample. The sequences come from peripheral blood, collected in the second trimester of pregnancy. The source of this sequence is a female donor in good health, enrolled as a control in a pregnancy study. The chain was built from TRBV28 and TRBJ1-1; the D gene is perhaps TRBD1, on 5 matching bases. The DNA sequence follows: TGTGCCAGCACCAAAACCGGGACTCCTCCCCCAGCTTTCTTT. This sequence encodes CASTKTGTPPPAFF.